Shown below are 19 T cell receptor beta chains from a single sample sequenced in a study of CD8 T cells in Susac syndrome. A quantity of roughly 0.5 to 1 ug RNA underwent reverse transcription using random hexamers. TCRdb reprocessed the immunoSEQ multiplex PCR reads via MiXCR and lists one record per CDR3 protein. The data contain around 300,000 distinct CDR3 sequences, 65% to 90% of them seen just once; the ten biggest clones take up roughly 0.22%. The sample consisted of CD8+ T cells from PBMCs. The receptors here all came from a human donor with multiple sclerosis.

The sample holds a few counts of this clonotype. V is TRBV7-2 and J is TRBJ2-7; D gene uncertain. This CDR3 contains 14 residues. Trimming took off 1 base at V and 1 base at J, with 8 bases between the two ends. Germline V lookup: CDR1 SGHTA, CDR2 FQGNSA. The CDR3 here is CASSLGAESYEQYF. CDR3 sequence (DNA): TGTGCCAGCAGCTTAGGCGCAGAGTCCTACGAGCAGTACTTC.

The rearrangement uses TRBV27 and TRBJ1-2; 7 bases fit TRBD1. V was pared by 2 bases and J by 4 bases, with 16 bases of the junction left unmatched. The CDR3 extends over 18 amino acids. Looked up from germline, CDR1 is MNHEY and CDR2 is SMNVEV (reference sequence). The CDR3 protein is CASSLGGGTGAVGYGYTF. The DNA of the CDR3 is TGTGCCAGCAGTTTAGGGGGGGGAACAGGGGCCGTCGGCTATGGCTACACCTTC.

This clonotype is a singleton in its sample. For the CDR3, the DNA is TGTGCCTGGAGTGGTACGGACCTAAACTATGGCTACACCTTC. Amino acid sequence: CAWSGTDLNYGYTF. The chain has TRBV30 and TRBJ1-2, with unresolved D. Per germline, CDR1 GTSNPN and CDR2 SVGIG (reference sequence). The CDR3 runs to 14 residues. Trimming cost V 1 base and J 2 bases, with 11 bases left between them.

CDR3 amino acids: CASSPRTSGANVLTF. Here the CDR3 DNA reads TGTGCCAGCAGTCCCCGGACGTCTGGGGCCAACGTCCTGACTTTC. The chain uses TRBV28 and TRBJ2-6, with D hard to call. Germline CDR1 and CDR2: MDHEN and SYDVKM. Trimming cost V 5 bases and J 1 base, with 9 bases left between them. The CDR3 length is 15 residues. Using reference TRBV28 and TRBJ2-6 for the parts outside the CDR3, the full variable domain is DVKVTQSSRYLVKRTGEKVFLECVQDMDHENMFWYRQDPGLGLRLIYFSYDVKMKEKGDIPEGYSVSREKKERFSLILESASTNQTSMYLCASSPRTSGANVLTFGAGSRLTVL.

This rearrangement joins TRBV20-1 to TRBJ1-2, with D hard to call. The CDR3 length is 13 residues. The ends were cut back, 3 bases at V and 3 bases at J, with 11 bases in the middle. CDR1 and CDR2 (germline): DFQATT, SNEGSKA (reference sequence). The chain's CDR3 is CSARRDPDYGYTF. Here the CDR3 DNA reads TGCAGTGCTAGGAGAGATCCGGACTATGGCTACACCTTC.

The chain is built from TRBV30 and TRBJ1-2; D ambiguous. Trimming left V 5 bases short and J 4 bases short, with 17 bases between. CDR3 length: 14 amino acids. Germline V gene data show CDR1 as GTSNPN and CDR2 as SVGIG (reference sequence). The CDR3 DNA follows: TGTGCCTGGTCTTTCGGCGGCGATCTCTATGGCTACACCTTC. This sequence encodes CAWSFGGDLYGYTF.

This chain links TRBV29-1 with TRBJ2-1; the match to TRBD2 covers 12 bases. V dropped 5 bases and J dropped 7; count of bases not matched to a gene: 6. Germline CDR1 and CDR2: SQVTM and ANQGSEA. The CDR3 spans 14 residues. CDR3 amino acids: CSVLAGGPDNEQFF. CDR3 nucleotide sequence: TGCAGCGTTCTAGCGGGAGGGCCGGATAATGAGCAGTTCTTC.

The CDR3 nucleotides are TGTGCCAGCAGTGATATTCTTCGAACGAACACCGGGGAGCTGTTTTTT. Translated, it gives CASSDILRTNTGELFF. V and J are TRBV2 and TRBJ2-2; D gene unclear. The ends were cut back, 3 bases at V and 0 bases at J, with 11 bases in the middle. In germline, CDR1 is SNHLY, CDR2 FYNNEI. The CDR3 contains 16 residues. Variable domain in full (rest from reference TRBV2 and TRBJ2-2): EPEVTQTPSHQVTQMGQEVILRCVPISNHLYFYWYRQILGQKVEFLVSFYNNEISEKSEIFDDQFSVERPDGSNFTLKIRSTKLEDSAMYFCASSDILRTNTGELFFGEGSRLTVL.

V usage is TRBV12-3 or TRBV12-4 and J usage is TRBJ2-1, with TRBD2 matching 11 bases. With V trimmed by 5 bases and J by 5 bases, 5 bases remained unmatched. CDR3 length equals 15 residues. CDR3 DNA sequence: TGTGCCAGCAGTCTACAGACTAGCGGGGACAATGAGCAGTTCTTC. The encoded protein is CASSLQTSGDNEQFF.

This chain uses TRBV28 with TRBJ2-1; 7 bases fit TRBD2. Germline V gives CDR1 MDHEN, CDR2 SYDVKM. With V trimmed by 7 bases and J by 4 bases, 7 bases remained unmatched. The CDR3 runs to 14 residues. The CDR3 coding sequence is TGTGCCAGCAAGCGTCCTAGCGGATACAATGAGCAGTTCTTC. It is translated as CASKRPSGYNEQFF. The full variable domain, rest sourced from reference TRBV28 and TRBJ2-1, is DVKVTQSSRYLVKRTGEKVFLECVQDMDHENMFWYRQDPGLGLRLIYFSYDVKMKEKGDIPEGYSVSREKKERFSLILESASTNQTSMYLCASKRPSGYNEQFFGPGTRLTVL.

The chain employs TRBV5-1 and TRBJ1-3, with D tentatively TRBD1 (5 bases). The CDR3 is made up of 17 amino acids. CDR1 SGHRS and CDR2 YFSETQ come from the germline V gene. Between the trimmed V and J ends, which lost 3 bases and 7 bases, there was a span of 23 bases. The CDR3 DNA sequence: TGCGCCAGCAGCTCCAGAGAGGGGCCGGCATCTGATAACACCATATATTTT. Its translation is CASSSREGPASDNTIYF.

Here the CDR3 DNA reads TGCGCCAGCAGCCAAGGGCGGCAGGGCTTTACCTACGAGCAGTACTTC. Its translation is CASSQGRQGFTYEQYF. The genes are TRBV4-3 and TRBJ2-7, with D possibly matching TRBD1 (5 bases). V was trimmed by 1 base and J by 2 bases, leaving 15 bases between them. The germline CDR1 and CDR2 sequences are LGHNA and YSLEER. The CDR3 contains 16 residues.

The V call is TRBV20-1, the J call TRBJ2-7, with D unclear. V was shortened by 3 bases and J by 0 bases, with 12 bases between the two germline ends. Germline V gives CDR1 DFQATT, CDR2 SNEGSKA (reference sequence). The CDR3 is 14 residues long. CDR3 nucleotides: TGCAGTGCTAGTCTATCCGGGCCCTCCTACGAGCAGTACTTC. Its translation is CSASLSGPSYEQYF.

This clonotype has just one count. The V gene is TRBV28, the J gene TRBJ2-7; D assignment may be TRBD1 or TRBD2 (5 bases each). Looked up from germline, CDR1 is MDHEN and CDR2 is SYDVKM. The CDR3 totals 14 residues. Deletions cut 7 bases from V and 6 bases from J, with 19 bases between. The DNA of the CDR3 is TGTGCCAGCACCTTAACGGGGCCCGGCGGCGAGCAGTACTTC. Protein sequence: CASTLTGPGGEQYF.

The chain has TRBV28 and TRBJ2-1, with no clear D. The CDR3 has 14 amino acids. CDR1 is MDHEN, CDR2 SYDVKM, per germline. Trimming stripped 3 bases from V and 0 bases from J, with 6 bases between. CDR3 coding DNA: TGTGCCAGCAGTTTCAAGAGCTCCTACAATGAGCAGTTCTTC. It yields the protein CASSFKSSYNEQFF.

This chain links TRBV20-1 with TRBJ2-7, with D perhaps matching TRBD2 (5 bases). This CDR3 is built from 14 residues. Germline V gives CDR1 DFQATT, CDR2 SNEGSKA (reference sequence). V gave up 0 bases and J gave up 2 bases, with 11 bases separating them. The CDR3 loop is CSARDWRQAYEQYF. CDR3 nucleotide sequence: TGCAGTGCTAGAGATTGGAGGCAGGCCTACGAGCAGTACTTC.

This clonotype was found a few times. This sequence joins TRBV6-2 or TRBV6-3 and TRBJ2-1; 7 bases are shared with TRBD1. This CDR3 region has 13 residues. CDR1 is MNHEY and CDR2 is SVGEGT in the germline V gene. V was pared by 7 bases and J by 3 bases, with 3 bases of the junction left unmatched. The CDR3 nucleotides read TGTGCCAGCAACCAGGGGGTCTACAATGAGCAGTTCTTC. It translates to CASNQGVYNEQFF.

As for this clonotype: Relative to the germline gene, one junction end is altered; a read error may explain this. V is TRBV4-3 and J is TRBJ2-2; D ambiguous. This CDR3 contains 15 residues. Germline V CDR1 and CDR2: LGHNA, YSLEER. As DNA, the CDR3 is TGCGCCAGCAACCAAGATTTCGAACTCACCGGGGAGCTGTTTTTT. It is translated as CASNQDFELTGELFF.

The J gene is TRBJ2-3, the V gene TRBV9, with D possibly matching TRBD2 (6 bases). The V gene lost 1 base and the J gene lost 1 base, with 16 bases spanning the gap. Germline CDR1 SGDLS, CDR2 YYNGEE. The CDR3 has 17 residues. The CDR3 loop reads CASSVYVGGAGTDTQYF. In DNA, the CDR3 is TGTGCCAGCAGCGTATATGTCGGGGGAGCGGGCACAGATACGCAGTATTTT.